These T cell receptor beta chains were read from a single sample in a study of shared clonotypes between healthy human individuals. Assay used: immunoSEQ multiplex PCR; TCRdb lists only in-frame clones, some missing. The table records about 1.5 million clones, approximately 98% of them present only once. Sequenced input: naive CD4+ T cells sorted from blood. The receptors derive from a man aged 25-45 years in good health. The CDR3 runs from the conserved cysteine through the conserved F or W. Some rows have no size entry. The others give once, few or many, or a class for an expanded clone.

V gene | CDR3 length | clone size | CDR3 protein
TRBV18 | 16 | - | CASSPVAASSYNEQFF
TRBV6-6 | 11 | - | CASSRTEKLFF
TRBV5-1 | 16 | - | CASSLAGQGLGTEAFF
TRBV28 | 13 | - | CASSLPGAYGYTF
TRBV5-1 | 16 | - | CASSHGQVGRSGELFF
TRBV2 | 15 | - | CASSVSGTAGQPQHF
TRBV29-1 | 12 | - | CSVHLNTDTQYF
TRBV2 | 14 | - | CASSDVRDSDTQYF
TRBV30 | 13 | - | CAWGGQRNQPQHF
TRBV21-1 | 16 | - | CASSKAVGGACQPQHF
TRBV2 | 14 | - | CASTTISGNEKLFF
TRBV7-2 | 13 | - | CASSLKRNYEQYF
TRBV5-1 | 14 | - | CASSFQGVNTEAFF
TRBV2 | 15 | - | CASRTGAGSHNEQFF
TRBV4-1 | 14 | - | CASSPLHRPGELFF
TRBV5-1 | 12 | - | CASSDQSYEQYF
TRBV6-5 | 13 | - | CASRQQGFNEQFF
TRBV10-1 | 16 | - | CASSANAGTGRDEQYF
TRBV7-2 | 12 | - | CASSLGRTEAFF
TRBV29-1 | 11 | - | CSVGYQETQYF
TRBV5-1 | 15 | - | CASSPAGGSMNEQYF
TRBV6-5 | 14 | - | CASSYSRRDTEAFF
TRBV18 | 18 | once | CASSPSRTGVSGANVLTF
TRBV5-5 | 15 | - | CASSSPEGARDTQYF
TRBV19 | 14 | - | CASSMTGLNNEQFF
TRBV10-1 | 13 | once | CASSESGGGEQYF
TRBV18 | 15 | - | CASSAGQTSRSTQYF
TRBV30 | 15 | - | CAWSVPQPVAGELFF
TRBV11-2 | 14 | - | CASSFGGGASGYTF
TRBV18 | 16 | - | CASSKQGNLLGQPQHF
TRBV28 | 13 | - | CASIRDRVDPQHF
TRBV5-4 | 13 | - | CASSLLWWDEQFF
TRBV9 | 17 | - | CASSPDVGRIESYEQYF
TRBV18 | 17 | - | CASSPGGSLSLTGELFF
TRBV19 | 13 | - | CASSGQNQETQYF
TRBV28 | 13 | once | CASSAGQVETQYF
TRBV12-5 | 14 | - | CASGFPAETYEQYF
TRBV28 | 14 | - | CASSSRERPVSYTF
TRBV7-8 | 17 | - | CASSLAWAAVAKNIQYF
TRBV5-1 | 15 | - | CASSSREGGRYGYTF